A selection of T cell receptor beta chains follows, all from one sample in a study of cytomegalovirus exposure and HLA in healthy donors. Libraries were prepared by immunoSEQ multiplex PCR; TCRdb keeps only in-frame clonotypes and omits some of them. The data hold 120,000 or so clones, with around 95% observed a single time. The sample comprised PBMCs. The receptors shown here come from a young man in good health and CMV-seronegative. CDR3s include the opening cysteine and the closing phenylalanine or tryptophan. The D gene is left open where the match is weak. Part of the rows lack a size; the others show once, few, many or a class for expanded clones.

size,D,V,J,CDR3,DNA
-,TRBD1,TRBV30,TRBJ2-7,CAWRQTGGRPYEQYF,TGTGCCTGGAGACAGACAGGGGGCAGGCCCTACGAGCAGTACTTC
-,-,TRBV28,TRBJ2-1,CASNPILEGYNEQFF,TGTGCCAGCAACCCGATCTTGGAGGGCTACAATGAGCAGTTCTTC
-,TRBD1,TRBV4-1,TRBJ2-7,CASSQETGNLYEQYF,TGCGCCAGCAGCCAAGAGACAGGGAATTTGTACGAGCAGTACTTC
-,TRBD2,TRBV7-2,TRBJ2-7,CASGREGRYEQYF,TGTGCCAGCGGCCGGGAGGGCCGATACGAGCAGTACTTC
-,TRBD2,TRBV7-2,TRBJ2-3,CASNLAGLTQYF,TGTGCCAGCAACTTAGCGGGACTGACGCAGTATTTT
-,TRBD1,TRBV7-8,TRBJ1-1,CASRPDRVIESGTEAFF,TGTGCCAGCAGACCAGACAGGGTTATTGAGTCCGGCACTGAAGCTTTCTTT
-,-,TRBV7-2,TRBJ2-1,CASSLNPLDEQFF,TGTGCCAGCAGCTTAAACCCCCTAGATGAGCAGTTCTTC
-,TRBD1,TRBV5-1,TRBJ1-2,CASSPGQAYGYTF,TGCGCCAGCAGCCCGGGACAGGCTTATGGCTACACCTTC
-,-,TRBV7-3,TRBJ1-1,CASSPREGTTEAFF,TGTGCCAGCAGCCCACGGGAGGGGACCACTGAAGCTTTCTTT
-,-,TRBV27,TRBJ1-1,CASSLGPDPNTEAFF,TGTGCCAGCAGCCTGGGGCCCGACCCGAACACTGAAGCTTTCTTT
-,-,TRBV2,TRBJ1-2,CASSGVTGSYGYTF,TGTGCCAGCAGTGGGGTAACAGGGTCGTATGGCTACACCTTC
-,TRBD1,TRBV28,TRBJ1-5,CASTPGQVNQPQHF,TGTGCCAGCACCCCGGGACAGGTTAATCAGCCCCAGCATTTT
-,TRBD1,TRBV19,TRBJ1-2,CASTLDRDRGPANYGYTF,TGTGCCAGTACCCTGGATCGGGACAGGGGACCAGCTAACTATGGCTACACCTTC
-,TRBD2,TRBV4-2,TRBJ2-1,CASSQDETSGYGYNEQFF,TGTGCCAGCAGCCAAGACGAGACTAGCGGATATGGCTACAATGAGCAGTTCTTC
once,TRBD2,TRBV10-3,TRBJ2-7,CAISESTLRGSGSPQQYF,TGTGCCATCAGTGAGTCGACCCTGAGGGGCAGCGGGAGTCCCCAGCAGTACTTC
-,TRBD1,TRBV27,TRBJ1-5,CASSEQGGGQPQHF,TGTGCCAGCAGTGAACAGGGGGGAGGTCAGCCCCAGCATTTT
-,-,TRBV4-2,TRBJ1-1,CASSQGGRQNTEAFF,TGTGCCAGCAGCCAGGGGGGACGCCAGAACACTGAAGCTTTCTTT
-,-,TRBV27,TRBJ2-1,CASSLVAVRRDEQFF,TGTGCCAGCAGTTTAGTGGCGGTAAGGAGGGATGAGCAGTTCTTC
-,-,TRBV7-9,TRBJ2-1,CASSLSSSLSEQFF,TGTGCCAGCAGCTTATCCTCGAGTTTGAGTGAGCAGTTCTTC
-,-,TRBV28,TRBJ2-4,CASSLSTGNIQYF,TGTGCCAGCAGTTTATCGACAGGAAACATTCAGTACTTC
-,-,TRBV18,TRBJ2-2,CASSPDAGVFGTGELFF,TGTGCCAGCTCACCGGATGCAGGGGTGTTTGGCACCGGGGAGCTGTTTTTT
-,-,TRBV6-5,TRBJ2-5,CASSYSGDQETQYF,TGTGCCAGCAGTTATTCAGGCGACCAAGAGACCCAGTACTTC
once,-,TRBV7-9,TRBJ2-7,CASSLAQADGRQYF,TGTGCCAGCAGCTTAGCTCAAGCGGACGGGAGGCAGTACTTC
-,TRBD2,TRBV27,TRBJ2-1,CATSLGSGRYNEQFF,TGTGCCACCTCACTTGGGAGCGGGAGATACAATGAGCAGTTCTTC
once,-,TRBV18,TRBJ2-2,CASSPEIGSNTGELFF,TGTGCCAGCTCACCAGAGATCGGGTCGAACACCGGGGAGCTGTTTTTT
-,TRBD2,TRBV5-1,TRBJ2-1,CASSLRETGSSYNEQFF,TGCGCCAGCAGCCTGCGGGAGACGGGTAGCTCCTACAATGAGCAGTTCTTC
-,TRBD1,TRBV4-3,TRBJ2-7,CASSVGTGTYEQYF,TGCGCCAGCAGCGTCGGGACAGGGACCTACGAGCAGTACTTC
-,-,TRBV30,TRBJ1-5,CAWRGRGGTQPQHF,TGTGCCTGGAGAGGCCGGGGGGGGACTCAGCCCCAGCATTTT
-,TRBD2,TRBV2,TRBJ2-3,CASSEALGGSSTDTQYF,TGTGCCAGCAGTGAAGCGCTCGGGGGGTCGAGCACAGATACGCAGTATTTT